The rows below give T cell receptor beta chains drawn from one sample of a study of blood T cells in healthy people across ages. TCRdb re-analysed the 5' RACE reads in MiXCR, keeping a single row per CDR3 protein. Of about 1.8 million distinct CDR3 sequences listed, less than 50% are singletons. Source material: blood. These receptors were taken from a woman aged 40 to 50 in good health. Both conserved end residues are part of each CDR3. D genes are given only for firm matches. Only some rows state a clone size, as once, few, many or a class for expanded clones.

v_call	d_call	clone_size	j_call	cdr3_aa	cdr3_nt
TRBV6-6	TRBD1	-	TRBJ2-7	CASSSTGTGVDDEQYF	TGTGCCAGCAGTTCCACCGGGACAGGGGTGGATGACGAGCAGTACTTC
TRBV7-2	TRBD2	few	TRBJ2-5	CASTIAGRETQYF	TGTGCCAGCACCATAGCGGGGAGGGAGACCCAGTACTTC
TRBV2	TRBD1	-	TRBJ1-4	CASTNRGPNEKLFF	TGTGCCAGCACCAACAGGGGCCCGAATGAAAAACTGTTTTTT
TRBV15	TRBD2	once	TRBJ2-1	CATSRASGGEYNEQFF	TGTGCCACCAGCAGAGCTAGCGGGGGCGAGTACAATGAGCAGTTCTTC
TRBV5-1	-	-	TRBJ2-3	CASSPMARDATDTQYF	TGCGCCAGCAGCCCGATGGCCAGGGATGCCACAGATACGCAGTATTTT
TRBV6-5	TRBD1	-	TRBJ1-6	CASSHRTGGDSPLHF	TGTGCCAGCAGTCACCGGACAGGGGGCGATTCACCCCTCCACTTT
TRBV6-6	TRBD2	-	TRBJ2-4	CATATSGGAVKNIQYF	TGTGCCACAGCGACTAGCGGGGGCGCAGTCAAAAACATTCAGTACTTC
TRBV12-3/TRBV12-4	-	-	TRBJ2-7	CASSLRGEGSYEQYF	TGTGCCAGCAGTTTAAGGGGGGAGGGGAGCTACGAGCAGTACTTC
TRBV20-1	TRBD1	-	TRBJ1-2	CSANRGLGYGYTF	TGCAGTGCTAACAGGGGTTTAGGCTATGGCTACACCTTC
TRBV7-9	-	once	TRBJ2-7	CASSGGGLAVEQYF	TGTGCCAGCAGCGGAGGTGGGCTAGCCGTCGAGCAGTACTTC
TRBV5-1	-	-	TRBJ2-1	CASAPDGSQFF	TGCGCCAGCGCGCCTGACGGGAGCCAGTTCTTC
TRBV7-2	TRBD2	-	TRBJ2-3	CASSSSGTRADTQYF	TGTGCCAGCAGCTCCTCTGGGACTAGGGCAGATACGCAGTATTTT
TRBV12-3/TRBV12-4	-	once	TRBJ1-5	CASSLESGGASNQPQHF	TGTGCCAGCAGTTTAGAAAGTGGCGGGGCTTCCAATCAGCCCCAGCATTTT
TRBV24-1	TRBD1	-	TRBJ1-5	CATTEKGTGDQPQHF	TGTGCCACCACGGAAAAGGGGACAGGGGATCAGCCCCAGCATTTT
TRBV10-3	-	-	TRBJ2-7	CAISRDGLYEQYF	TGTGCCATCAGCCGGGACGGACTCTACGAGCAGTACTTC
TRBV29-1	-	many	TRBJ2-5	CSVERSGKTQYF	TGCAGCGTTGAACGATCTGGGAAGACCCAGTACTTC